The clone carrying this TCR beta chain occurred a few times. This record comes from a study of T-cell memory formation after mild COVID-19. Each CDR3 protein gets one entry after TCRdb re-called the 5' RACE reads with MiXCR. Here the sample spans 550,000 to 650,000 distinct CDR3 sequences, around 15% being singletons. Trimming left V 7 bases short and J 1 base short, with 16 bases between. The CDR3 is 15 amino acids. Germline assignment: CDR1 SNHLY and CDR2 FYNNEI. The gene calls are TRBV2 and TRBJ2-5; D possibly corresponds to TRBD2 (5 bases). This receptor was taken from an adult woman who had mild COVID-19 (a few samples of this study predate the infection). Cell type and time point are not known. The sample was PBMCs or a T cell subset sorted from them (not recorded which). The chain's CDR3 is CASKKGYGLQETQYF. In nucleotides, the CDR3 is TGTGCCAGCAAGAAAGGGTACGGACTCCAAGAGACCCAGTACTTC.